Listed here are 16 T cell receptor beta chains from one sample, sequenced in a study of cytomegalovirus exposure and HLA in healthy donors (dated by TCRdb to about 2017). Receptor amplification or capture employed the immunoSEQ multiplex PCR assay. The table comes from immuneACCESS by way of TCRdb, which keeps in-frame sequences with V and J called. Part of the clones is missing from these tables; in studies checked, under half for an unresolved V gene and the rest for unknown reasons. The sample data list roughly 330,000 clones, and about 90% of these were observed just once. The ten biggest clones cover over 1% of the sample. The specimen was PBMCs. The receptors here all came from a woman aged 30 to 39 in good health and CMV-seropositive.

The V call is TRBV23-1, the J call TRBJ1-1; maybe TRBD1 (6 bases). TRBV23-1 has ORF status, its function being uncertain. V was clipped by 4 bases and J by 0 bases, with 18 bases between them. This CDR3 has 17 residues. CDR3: CASSRPRGPKLNTEAFF. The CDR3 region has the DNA TGCGCCAGCAGTCGCCCACGGGGGCCGAAGTTGAACACTGAAGCTTTCTTT.

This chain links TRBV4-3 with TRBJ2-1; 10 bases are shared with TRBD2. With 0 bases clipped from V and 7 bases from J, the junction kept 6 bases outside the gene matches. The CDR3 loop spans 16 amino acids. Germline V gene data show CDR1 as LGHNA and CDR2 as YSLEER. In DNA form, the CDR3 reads TGCGCCAGCAGCCAAGACCTAGCGGGAGCCCGGAATGAGCAGTTCTTC. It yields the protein CASSQDLAGARNEQFF.

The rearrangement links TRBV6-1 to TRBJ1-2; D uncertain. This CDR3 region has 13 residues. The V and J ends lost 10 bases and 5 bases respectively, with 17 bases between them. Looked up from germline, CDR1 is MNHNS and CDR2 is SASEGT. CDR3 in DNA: TGTGCCACCAGAGAGGCGGGGAGATATGGCTACACCTTC. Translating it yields CATREAGRYGYTF.

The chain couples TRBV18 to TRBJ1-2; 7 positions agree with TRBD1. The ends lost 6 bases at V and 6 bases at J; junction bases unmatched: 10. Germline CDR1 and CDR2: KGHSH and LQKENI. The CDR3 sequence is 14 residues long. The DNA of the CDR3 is TGTGCCAGCTCTCCAGGGGGAGCCCTAAATGGCTACACCTTC. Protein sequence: CASSPGGALNGYTF. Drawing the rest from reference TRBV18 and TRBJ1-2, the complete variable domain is NAGVMQNPRHLVRRRGQEARLRCSPMKGHSHVYWYRQLPEEGLKFMVYLQKENIIDESGMPKERFSAEFPKEGPSILRIQQVVRGDSAAYFCASSPGGALNGYTFGSGTRLTVV.

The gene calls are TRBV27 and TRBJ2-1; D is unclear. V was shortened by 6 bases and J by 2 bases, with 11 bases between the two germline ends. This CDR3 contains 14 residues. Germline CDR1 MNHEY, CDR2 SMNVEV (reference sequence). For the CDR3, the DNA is TGTGCCAGCAGCCCCGCGGTAGCCTACAATGAGCAGTTCTTC. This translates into CASSPAVAYNEQFF.

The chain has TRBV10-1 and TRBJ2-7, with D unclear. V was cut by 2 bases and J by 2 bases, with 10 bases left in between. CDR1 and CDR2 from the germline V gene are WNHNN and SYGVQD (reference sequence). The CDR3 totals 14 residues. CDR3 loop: CASSEIALTYEQYF. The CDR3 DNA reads TGCGCCAGCAGTGAGATAGCCCTAACCTACGAGCAGTACTTC.

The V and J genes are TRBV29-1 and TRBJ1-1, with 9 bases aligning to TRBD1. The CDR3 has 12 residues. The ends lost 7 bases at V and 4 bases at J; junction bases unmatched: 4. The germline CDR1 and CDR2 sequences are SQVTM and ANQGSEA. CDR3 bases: TGCAGCGGCGACAGGGGGGTCACTGAAGCTTTCTTT. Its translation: CSGDRGVTEAFF.

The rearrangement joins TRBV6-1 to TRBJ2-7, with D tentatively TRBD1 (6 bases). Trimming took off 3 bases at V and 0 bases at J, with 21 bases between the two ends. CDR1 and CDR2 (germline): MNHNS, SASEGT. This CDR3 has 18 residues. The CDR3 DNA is TGTGCCAGCAGTGATCCCGCTGGGGGCACAGGTAGCTCCTACGAGCAGTACTTC. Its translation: CASSDPAGGTGSSYEQYF.

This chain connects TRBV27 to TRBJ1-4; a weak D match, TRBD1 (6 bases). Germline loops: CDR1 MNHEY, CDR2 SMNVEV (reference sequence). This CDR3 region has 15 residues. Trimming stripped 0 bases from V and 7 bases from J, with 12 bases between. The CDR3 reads CASSLSPGAVEKLFF. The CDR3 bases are TGTGCCAGCAGTTTATCTCCGGGGGCTGTTGAAAAACTGTTTTTT. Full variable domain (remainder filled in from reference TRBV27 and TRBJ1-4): EAQVTQNPRYLITVTGKKLTVTCSQNMNHEYMSWYRQDPGLGLRQIYYSMNVEVTDKGDVPEGYKVSRKEKRNFPLILESPSPNQTSLYFCASSLSPGAVEKLFFGSGTQLSVL.

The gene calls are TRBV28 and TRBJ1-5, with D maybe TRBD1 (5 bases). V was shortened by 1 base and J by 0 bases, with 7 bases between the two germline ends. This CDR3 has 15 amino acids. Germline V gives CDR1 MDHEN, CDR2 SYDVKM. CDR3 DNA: TGTGCCAGCAGTTTATCGGGGGATAGCAATCAGCCCCAGCATTTT. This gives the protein CASSLSGDSNQPQHF.

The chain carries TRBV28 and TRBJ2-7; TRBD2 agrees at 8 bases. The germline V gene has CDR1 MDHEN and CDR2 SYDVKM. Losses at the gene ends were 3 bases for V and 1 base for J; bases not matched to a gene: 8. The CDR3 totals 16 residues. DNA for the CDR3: TGTGCCAGCAGTTTCGAGATTCGGGAGGGTTCCTACGAGCAGTACTTC. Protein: CASSFEIREGSYEQYF.

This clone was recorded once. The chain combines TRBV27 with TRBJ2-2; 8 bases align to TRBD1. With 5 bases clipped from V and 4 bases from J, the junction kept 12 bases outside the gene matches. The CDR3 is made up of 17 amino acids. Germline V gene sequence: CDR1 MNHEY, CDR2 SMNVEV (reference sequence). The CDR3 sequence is CASSPPPRDRPTGELFF. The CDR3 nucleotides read TGTGCCAGCAGTCCCCCCCCTCGGGACAGGCCCACCGGGGAGCTGTTTTTT.

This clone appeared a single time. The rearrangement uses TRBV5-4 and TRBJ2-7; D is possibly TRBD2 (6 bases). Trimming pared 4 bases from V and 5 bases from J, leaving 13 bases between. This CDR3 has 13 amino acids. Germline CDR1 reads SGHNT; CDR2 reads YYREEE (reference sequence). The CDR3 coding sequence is TGTGCCAGCAGCAGGGACTTAGGTCACGAGCAGTACTTC. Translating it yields CASSRDLGHEQYF.

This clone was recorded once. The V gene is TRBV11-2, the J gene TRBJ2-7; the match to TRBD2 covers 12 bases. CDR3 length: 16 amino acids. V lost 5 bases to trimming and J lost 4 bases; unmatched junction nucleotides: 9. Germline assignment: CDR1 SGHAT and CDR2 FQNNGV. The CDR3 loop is CASSKMGTSGFYEQYF. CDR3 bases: TGTGCCAGCAGCAAGATGGGGACTAGCGGGTTTTACGAGCAGTACTTC. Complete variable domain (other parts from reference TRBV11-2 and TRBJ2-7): EAGVAQSPRYKIIEKRQSVAFWCNPISGHATLYWYQQILGQGPKLLIQFQNNGVVDDSQLPKDRFSAERLKGVDSTLKIQPAKLEDSAVYLCASSKMGTSGFYEQYFGPGTRLTVT.

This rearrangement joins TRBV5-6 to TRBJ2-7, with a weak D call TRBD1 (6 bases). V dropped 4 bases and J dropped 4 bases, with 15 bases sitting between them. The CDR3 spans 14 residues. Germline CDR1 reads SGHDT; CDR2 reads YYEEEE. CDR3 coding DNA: TGTGCCAGCAGCCCGGTCAGGGGAATGTACGAGCAGTACTTC. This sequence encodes CASSPVRGMYEQYF.

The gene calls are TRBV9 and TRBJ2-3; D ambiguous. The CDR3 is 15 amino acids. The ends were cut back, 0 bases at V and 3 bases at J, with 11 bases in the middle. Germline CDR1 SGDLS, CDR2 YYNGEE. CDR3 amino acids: CASSVGSSVTDTQYF. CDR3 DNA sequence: TGTGCCAGCAGCGTAGGGTCCAGTGTGACAGATACGCAGTATTTT.